This T cell receptor (beta chain) was obtained from a study of blood T cell repertoires in COVID-19 (TCRdb year 2020). Regarding the research as a whole: Samples covering the acute and convalescent phases of COVID-19 were provided by collaborators in the United States, Italy and Spain. Subjects who had been exposed to COVID-19, were actively infected with it, or had recovered from it provided the deeply sampled blood TCRbeta repertoires that made up the dataset. The prospective study material was composed of cDNA or gDNA derived from T cells, B-cell-depleted T cells, or PBMCs. The samples were drawn from two sources: the first 160 participants of the ongoing ImmuneRACE study, and approximately 1,300 subjects contributed by 6 global collaborators. Sample metadata almost always included a de-identified subject ID, COVID-19 status, age in years and sex. The repertoires were made available in a free public database intended to serve as a resource for research on the immune response to SARS-CoV-2. Where HLA class I and class II types were available, the types were taken from metadata supplied by the sample provider, not from assay-based typing. Study-level results and caveats: Clinical and demographic metadata were provided uncurated, with the amount varying by source and participant.

The immunoSEQ Assay, a bias-controlled multiplex PCR, was used to amplify TCRbeta CDR3 regions from genomic DNA. The authors' analysis ran thus. Nucleated cell counts per sample were estimated from amplification of reference gene primers within the assay. To quantify the absolute abundance of each unique TCRbeta CDR3 rearrangement, sequence reads were collapsed and filtered. Productive Simpson clonality was computed per sample as the square root of Simpson's diversity index over productive rearrangements. The source is immuneACCESS, and TCRdb retained only in-frame sequences with V and J called. Part of the clones is not carried over; for the studies checked, unresolved V genes explain less than half of this, and the remainder is unexplained. V and J calls and clone size are those listed in that table; D and trimming were worked out from the DNA. For this sample there are about 140,000 clones; roughly 84% appear just once. Jointly, the top ten make up about 8% of the sample.

Taken from cysteine to phenylalanine, the CDR3 has 14 residues. The only DNA kept is the CDR3, 42 bases in frame from the first base. Sequences SEHNR (CDR1) and FQNEAQ (CDR2) are obtained from the germline V gene (reference sequence). A distance of 15 bases separates the germline ends of V and J, which lose 4 bases and 5 bases respectively. Notes on this clone: Its binding antigen is unknown. Per-base qualities were not stored, and no clone one base away is much larger.

Whole blood was collected in K2EDTA tubes by collaborating institutions according to the institutions' own protocols. Collaborator samples were shipped for TCRbeta analysis as frozen whole blood, isolated PBMCs, or DNA extracted from either sample type. The source material was peripheral blood. This receptor chain uses TRBV7-9 and TRBJ2-7; perhaps TRBD2 is the D gene, with 5 bases matching. This sequence was found in an older woman with acute or convalescent COVID-19. The nucleotides read TGTGCCAGCAGCTCTCCGGAAGGGCGGGACGAGCAGTACTTC. Protein translation: CASSSPEGRDEQYF.